These 7 T cell receptor beta chains originate from one sample sequenced in a study of cytomegalovirus exposure and HLA in healthy donors. With 60 Vbeta and 13 Jbeta primers, the PCR was carried out. The assay was immunoSEQ multiplex PCR, and TCRdb's table has in-frame clones only and misses some. The sample records tens of thousands of clones, roughly four fifths being singletons. The sample taken for sequencing was PBMCs. These receptors came from a woman younger than 45 in good health and CMV-seropositive.

This clone appeared once. V gene TRBV9 combines with J gene TRBJ1-4, with D tentatively TRBD1 (5 bases). The CDR3 sequence is 14 residues long. Germline V gene data show CDR1 as SGDLS and CDR2 as YYNGEE. V lost 1 base, J lost 5 bases, and 9 bases lay in between. The CDR3 loop reads CASSVQGTNEKLFF. CDR3 in DNA: TGTGCCAGCAGCGTACAGGGCACAAATGAAAAACTGTTTTTT.

This chain connects TRBV7-6 to TRBJ2-5; D is possibly TRBD1 (7 bases). Gene TRBJ2-7 matches the end of the DNA better, so the J call may be wrong. This CDR3 region has 16 residues. The germline V gene has CDR1 SGHVS and CDR2 FNYEAQ. This CDR3 reads CASSSGVSGGFDEQYF. CDR3 nucleotide sequence: TGTGCCAGCAGCTCCGGTGTGTCAGGGGGGTTCGACGAGCAGTACTTC.

The table lists this clone with a few counts. J is TRBJ2-3 and V is TRBV4-2, with 8 bases matching TRBD1. After removal of 0 bases from V and 1 base from J, the junction contained 6 bases not matched to a gene. This CDR3 contains 17 residues. Germline V gene data show CDR1 as LGHNA and CDR2 as YNFKEQ. The DNA of the CDR3 is TGTGCCAGCAGCCAAGACACCCCGGGACAGGGCACAGATACGCAGTATTTT. Translated: CASSQDTPGQGTDTQYF.

The V call is TRBV5-1, the J call TRBJ1-4; weak D call: TRBD1 (6 bases). The CDR3 has 15 residues. Germline V gives CDR1 SGHRS, CDR2 YFSETQ. V lost 2 bases to trimming and J lost 8 bases, with 16 bases between them. CDR3 amino acids: CASSFLGQGTEKLFF. The CDR3 nucleotides are TGCGCCAGCAGCTTCCTGGGTCAGGGGACGGAAAAACTGTTTTTT.

The CDR3, as DNA: TGTGCCAGCAGTCCGGGGACAGGAGTCAATGAGCAGTTCTTC. Protein: CASSPGTGVNEQFF. The chain couples TRBV27 to TRBJ2-1, with 8 bases that match TRBD1. Germline CDR1 and CDR2: MNHEY and SMNVEV (reference sequence). The CDR3 covers 14 residues. The V segment lost 5 bases and the J segment 6 bases; nucleotides outside the gene matches: 6.

The chain employs TRBV28 and TRBJ2-3, with 9 positions matching TRBD2. Germline values: CDR1 MDHEN, CDR2 SYDVKM. Trimming removed 2 bases from V and 1 base from J; junction bases left unmatched: 1. The CDR3 spans 15 residues. The CDR3 loop is CASSLAGGRTDTQYF. The CDR3 nucleotides are TGTGCCAGCAGTTTAGCGGGAGGGCGCACAGATACGCAGTATTTT.

V usage is TRBV14 and J usage is TRBJ1-2; 8 bases map to TRBD1. The CDR3 is 19 amino acids. After removal of 4 bases from V and 0 bases from J, the junction contained 16 bases not matched to a gene. Looked up from germline, CDR1 is SGHDN and CDR2 is FVKESK. CDR3 loop: CASSPESGTGRLANYGYTF. The CDR3 coding sequence is TGTGCCAGCAGCCCAGAATCCGGGACAGGAAGGTTGGCTAACTATGGCTACACCTTC.